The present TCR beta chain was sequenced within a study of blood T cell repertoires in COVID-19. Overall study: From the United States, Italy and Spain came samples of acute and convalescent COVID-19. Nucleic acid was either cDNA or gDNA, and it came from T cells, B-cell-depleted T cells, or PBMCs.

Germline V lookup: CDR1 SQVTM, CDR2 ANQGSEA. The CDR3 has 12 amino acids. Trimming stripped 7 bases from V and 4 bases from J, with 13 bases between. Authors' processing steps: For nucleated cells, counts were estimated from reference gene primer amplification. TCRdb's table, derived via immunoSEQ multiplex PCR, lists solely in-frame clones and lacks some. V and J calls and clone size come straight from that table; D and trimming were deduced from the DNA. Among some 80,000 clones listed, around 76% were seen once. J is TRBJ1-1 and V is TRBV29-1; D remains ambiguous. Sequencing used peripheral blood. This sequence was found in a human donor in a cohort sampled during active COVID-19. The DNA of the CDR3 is TGCAGCGCGACCTCTTTCAGCACTGAAGCTTTCTTT. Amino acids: CSATSFSTEAFF. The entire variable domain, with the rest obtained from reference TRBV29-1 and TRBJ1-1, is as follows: SAVISQKPSRDICQRGTSLTIQCQVDSQVTMMFWYRQQPGQSLTLIATANQGSEATYESGFVIDKFPISRPNLTFSTLTVSNMSPEDSSIYLCSATSFSTEAFFGQGTRLTVV.